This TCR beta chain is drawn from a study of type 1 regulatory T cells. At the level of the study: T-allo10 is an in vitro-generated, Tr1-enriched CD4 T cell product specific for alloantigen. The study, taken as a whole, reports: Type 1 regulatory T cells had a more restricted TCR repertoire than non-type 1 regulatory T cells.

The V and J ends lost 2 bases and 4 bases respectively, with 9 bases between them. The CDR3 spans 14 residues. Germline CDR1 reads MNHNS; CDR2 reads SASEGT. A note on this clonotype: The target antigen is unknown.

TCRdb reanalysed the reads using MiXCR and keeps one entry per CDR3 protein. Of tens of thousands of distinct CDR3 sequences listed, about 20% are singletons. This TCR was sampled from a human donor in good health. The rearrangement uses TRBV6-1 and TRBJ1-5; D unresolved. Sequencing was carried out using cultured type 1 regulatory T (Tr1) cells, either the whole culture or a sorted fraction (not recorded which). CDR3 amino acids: CASSETGWNQPQHF. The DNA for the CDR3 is TGTGCCAGCAGTGAAACTGGATGGAATCAGCCCCAGCATTTT.